The clone carrying this TCR beta chain was detected only a few times. The method was immunoSEQ multiplex PCR; TCRdb's version includes in-frame clones alone and lacks a portion of them. The table records about 26,000 clones, 66% of them present only once. This specimen comes from a study of blood T cell repertoires in COVID-19. For the study at large: Both acute and convalescent COVID-19 samples were obtained from the United States, Italy and Spain.

The CDR3 contains 19 residues. Per germline, CDR1 GTSNPN and CDR2 SVGIG (reference sequence). With V trimmed by 1 base and J by 6 bases, 17 bases remained unmatched. The origin of this receptor is a man aged 55 to 70 with active or convalescent COVID-19. The chain combines TRBV30 with TRBJ2-6, with TRBD1 matching over 8 bases. Sequenced input: peripheral blood. CDR3 coding DNA: TGTGCCTGGAGTGGGACGGGGGACAGGCGGGGTGTGGCGGCCAACGTCCTGACTTTC. Amino acids: CAWSGTGDRRGVAANVLTF.